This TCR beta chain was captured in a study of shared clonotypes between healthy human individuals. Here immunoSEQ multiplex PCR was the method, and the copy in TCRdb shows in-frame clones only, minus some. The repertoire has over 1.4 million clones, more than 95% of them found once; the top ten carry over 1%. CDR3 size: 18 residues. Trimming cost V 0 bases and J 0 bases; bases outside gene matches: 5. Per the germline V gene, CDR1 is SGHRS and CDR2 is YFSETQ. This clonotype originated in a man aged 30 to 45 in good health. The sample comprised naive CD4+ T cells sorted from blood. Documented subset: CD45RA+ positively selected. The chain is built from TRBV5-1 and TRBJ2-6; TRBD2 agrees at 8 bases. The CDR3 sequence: CASSLVAGGGSGANVLTF. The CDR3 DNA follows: TGCGCCAGCAGCTTGGTCGCGGGGGGAGGCTCTGGGGCCAACGTCCTGACTTTC. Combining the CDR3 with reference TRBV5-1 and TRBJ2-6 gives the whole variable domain KAGVTQTPRYLIKTRGQQVTLSCSPISGHRSVSWYQQTPGQGLQFLFEYFSETQRNKGNFPGRFSGRQFSNSRSEMNVSTLELGDSALYLCASSLVAGGGSGANVLTFGAGSRLTVL.